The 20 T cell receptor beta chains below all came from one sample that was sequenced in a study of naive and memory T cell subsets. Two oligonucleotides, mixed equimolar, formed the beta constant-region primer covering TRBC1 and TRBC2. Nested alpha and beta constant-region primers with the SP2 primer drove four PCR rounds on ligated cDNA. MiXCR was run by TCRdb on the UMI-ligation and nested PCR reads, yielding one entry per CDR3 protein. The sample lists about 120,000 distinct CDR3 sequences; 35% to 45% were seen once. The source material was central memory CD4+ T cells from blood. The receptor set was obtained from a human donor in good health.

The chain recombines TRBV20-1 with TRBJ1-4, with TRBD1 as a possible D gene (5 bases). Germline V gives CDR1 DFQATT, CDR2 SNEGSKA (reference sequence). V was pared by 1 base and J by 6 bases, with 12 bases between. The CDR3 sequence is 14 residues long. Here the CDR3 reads CSARGGVEDEKLFF. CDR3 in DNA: TGCAGTGCTAGAGGAGGGGTCGAGGATGAAAAACTGTTTTTT.

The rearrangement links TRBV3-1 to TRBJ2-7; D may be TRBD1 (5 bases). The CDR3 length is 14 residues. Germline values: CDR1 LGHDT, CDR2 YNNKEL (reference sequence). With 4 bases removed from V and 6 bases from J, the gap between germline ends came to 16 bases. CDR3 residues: CASSPDNQVGEQYF. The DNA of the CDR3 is TGTGCCAGCAGCCCGGACAACCAGGTCGGCGAGCAGTACTTC.

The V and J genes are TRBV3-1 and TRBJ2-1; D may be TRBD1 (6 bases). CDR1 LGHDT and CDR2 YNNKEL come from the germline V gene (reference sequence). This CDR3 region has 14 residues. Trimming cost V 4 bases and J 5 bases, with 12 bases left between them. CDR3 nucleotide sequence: TGTGCCAGCAGCCCGTTCAGGGGTAACAATGAGCAGTTCTTC. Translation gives CASSPFRGNNEQFF.

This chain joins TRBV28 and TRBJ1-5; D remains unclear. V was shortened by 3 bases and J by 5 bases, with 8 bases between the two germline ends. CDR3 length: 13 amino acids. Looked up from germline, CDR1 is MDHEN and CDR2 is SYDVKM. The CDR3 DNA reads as TGTGCCAGCAGTTTTGGAGGGCATCAGCCCCAGCATTTT. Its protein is CASSFGGHQPQHF.

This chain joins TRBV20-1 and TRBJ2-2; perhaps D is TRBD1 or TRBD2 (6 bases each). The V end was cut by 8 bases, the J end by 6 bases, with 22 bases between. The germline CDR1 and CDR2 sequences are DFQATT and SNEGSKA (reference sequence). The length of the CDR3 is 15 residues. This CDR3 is CSSLRRGSAAGELFF. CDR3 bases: TGCAGTTCACTCCGGAGGGGGAGTGCGGCCGGGGAGCTGTTTTTT.

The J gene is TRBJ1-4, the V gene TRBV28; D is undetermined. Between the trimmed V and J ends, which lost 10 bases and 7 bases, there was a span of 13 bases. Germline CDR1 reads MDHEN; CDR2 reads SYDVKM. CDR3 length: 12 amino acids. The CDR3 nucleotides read TGTGCCACCACCAGGCTGGGTGAAAAACTGTTTTTT. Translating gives CATTRLGEKLFF.

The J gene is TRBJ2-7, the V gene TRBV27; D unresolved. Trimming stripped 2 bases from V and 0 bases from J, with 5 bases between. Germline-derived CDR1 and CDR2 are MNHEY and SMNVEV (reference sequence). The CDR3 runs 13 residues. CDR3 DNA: TGTGCCAGCAGTTTAAGGAACTCCTACGAGCAGTACTTC. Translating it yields CASSLRNSYEQYF.

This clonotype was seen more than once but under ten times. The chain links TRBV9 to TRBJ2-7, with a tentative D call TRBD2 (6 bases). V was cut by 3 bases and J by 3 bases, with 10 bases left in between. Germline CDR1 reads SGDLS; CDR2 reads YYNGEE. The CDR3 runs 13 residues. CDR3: CASSAGTDYEQYF. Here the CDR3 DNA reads TGTGCCAGCAGCGCGGGGACTGACTACGAGCAGTACTTC.

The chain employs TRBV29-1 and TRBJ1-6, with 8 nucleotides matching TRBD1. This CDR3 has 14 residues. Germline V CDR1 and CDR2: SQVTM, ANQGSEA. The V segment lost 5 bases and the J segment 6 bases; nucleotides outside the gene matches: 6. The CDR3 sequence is CSVRYRGSNSPLHF. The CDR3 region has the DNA TGCAGCGTTCGGTACAGGGGGTCTAATTCACCCCTCCACTTT.

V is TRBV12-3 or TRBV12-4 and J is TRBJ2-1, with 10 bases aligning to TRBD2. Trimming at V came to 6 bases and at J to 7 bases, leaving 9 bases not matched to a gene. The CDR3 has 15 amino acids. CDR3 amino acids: CASSRPGLAMNEQFF. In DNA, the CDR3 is TGTGCCAGCAGCCGTCCGGGACTAGCGATGAATGAGCAGTTCTTC.

As DNA, the CDR3 is TGTGCCAGCACCGGGACAGGGGAAGTTGAGCAGTTCTTC. Amino acid sequence: CASTGTGEVEQFF. V is TRBV6-6 and J is TRBJ2-1, with 10 bases matching TRBD1. The V gene end was trimmed by 7 bases and the J gene end by 9 bases; junction bases not matched to a gene: 6. Per the germline V gene, CDR1 is MNHNY and CDR2 is SVGAGI (reference sequence). CDR3 length: 13 residues.

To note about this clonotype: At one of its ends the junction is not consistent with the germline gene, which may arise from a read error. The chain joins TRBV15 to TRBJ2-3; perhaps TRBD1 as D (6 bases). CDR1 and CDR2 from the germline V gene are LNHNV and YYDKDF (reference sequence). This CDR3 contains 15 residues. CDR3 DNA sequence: TGTGCCACCAGCAGAGAACAGGGAAGCACAGATACACAGTATTTT. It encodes CATSREQGSTDTQYF.

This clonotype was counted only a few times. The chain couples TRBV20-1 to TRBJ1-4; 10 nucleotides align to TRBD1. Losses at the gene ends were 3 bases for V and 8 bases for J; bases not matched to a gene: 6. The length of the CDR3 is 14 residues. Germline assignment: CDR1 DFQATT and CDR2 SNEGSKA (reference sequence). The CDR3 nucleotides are TGCAGTGCTAGGATGCTGGGACAGGGGGAAAAACTGTTTTTT. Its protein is CSARMLGQGEKLFF.

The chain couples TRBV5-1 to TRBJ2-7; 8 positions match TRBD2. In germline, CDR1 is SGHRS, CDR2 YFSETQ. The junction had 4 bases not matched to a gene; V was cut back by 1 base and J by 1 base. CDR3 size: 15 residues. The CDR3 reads CASSLLPGGSYEQYF. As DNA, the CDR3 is TGCGCCAGCAGCTTGTTGCCGGGAGGGTCCTACGAGCAGTACTTC.

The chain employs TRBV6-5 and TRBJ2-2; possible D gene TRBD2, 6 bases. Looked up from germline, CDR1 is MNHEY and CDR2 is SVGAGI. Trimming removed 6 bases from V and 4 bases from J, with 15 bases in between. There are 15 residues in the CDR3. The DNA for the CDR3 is TGTGCCAGCAGAAAACCGGGACTGAGCACCGGGGAGCTGTTTTTT. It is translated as CASRKPGLSTGELFF.

DNA for the CDR3: TGCGCCAGCAGCTACCAACCGGGGGCCTCACAGCCCCAGCATTTT. It codes for CASSYQPGASQPQHF. V and J are TRBV5-1 and TRBJ1-5; tentatively, D is TRBD1 (6 bases). Deletions cut 3 bases from V and 7 bases from J, with 17 bases between. The CDR3 has 15 residues. Per the germline V gene, CDR1 is SGHRS and CDR2 is YFSETQ. Looking up the rest from reference TRBV5-1 and TRBJ1-5 gives the full variable domain: KAGVTQTPRYLIKTRGQQVTLSCSPISGHRSVSWYQQTPGQGLQFLFEYFSETQRNKGNFPGRFSGRQFSNSRSEMNVSTLELGDSALYLCASSYQPGASQPQHFGDGTRLSIL.

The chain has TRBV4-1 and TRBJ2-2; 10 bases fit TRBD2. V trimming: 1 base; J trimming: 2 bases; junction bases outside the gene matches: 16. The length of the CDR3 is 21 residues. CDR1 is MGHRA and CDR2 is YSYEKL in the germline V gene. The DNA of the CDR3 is TGCGCCAGCAGCCAAGGCCCCCTTGCGGCTAGCGGGAGTGATAACACCGGGGAGCTGTTTTTT. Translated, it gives CASSQGPLAASGSDNTGELFF.

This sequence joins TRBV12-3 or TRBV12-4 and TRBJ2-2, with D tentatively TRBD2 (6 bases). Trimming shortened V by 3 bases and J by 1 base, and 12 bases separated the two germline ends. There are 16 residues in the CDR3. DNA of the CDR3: TGTGCCAGCAGTTTGTTTCGCGGGAAGAACACCGGGGAGCTGTTTTTT. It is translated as CASSLFRGKNTGELFF.

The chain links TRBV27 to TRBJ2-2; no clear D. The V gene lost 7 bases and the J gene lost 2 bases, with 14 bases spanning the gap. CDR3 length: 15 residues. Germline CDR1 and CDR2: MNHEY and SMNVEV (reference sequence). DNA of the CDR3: TGTGCCAGCAAGCCTTCGTCAGAAAACACCGGGGAGCTGTTTTTT. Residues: CASKPSSENTGELFF.

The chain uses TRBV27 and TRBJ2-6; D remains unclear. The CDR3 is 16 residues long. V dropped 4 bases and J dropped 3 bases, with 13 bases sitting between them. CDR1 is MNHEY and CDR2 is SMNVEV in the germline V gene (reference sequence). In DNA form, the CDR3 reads TGTGCCAGCAGTTCCCCCCGAGATGGTGGGGCCAACGTCCTGACTTTC. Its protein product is CASSSPRDGGANVLTF. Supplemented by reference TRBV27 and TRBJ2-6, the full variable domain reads EAQVTQNPRYLITVTGKKLTVTCSQNMNHEYMSWYRQDPGLGLRQIYYSMNVEVTDKGDVPEGYKVSRKEKRNFPLILESPSPNQTSLYFCASSSPRDGGANVLTFGAGSRLTVL.